This T cell receptor beta chain stems from a study of cytomegalovirus exposure and HLA in healthy donors. The junction had 13 bases not matched to a gene; V was cut back by 6 bases and J by 6 bases. Germline V lookup: CDR1 SNHLY, CDR2 FYNNEI. The CDR3 is made up of 15 amino acids. The PCR used 60 Vbeta and 13 Jbeta primers. TCRdb's table, derived via immunoSEQ multiplex PCR, lists solely in-frame clones and lacks some. The table has about 110,000 clones, about 80% seen once. The sequence derives from a woman in her fifties or sixties in good health and CMV-seropositive. Source material: PBMCs. V usage is TRBV2 and J usage is TRBJ1-1; 7 nucleotides agree with TRBD1. CDR3 in DNA: TGTGCCAGCAGGGAGGTCAGGGGGGCGCCGGCTGAAGCTTTCTTT. Translation gives CASREVRGAPAEAFF.